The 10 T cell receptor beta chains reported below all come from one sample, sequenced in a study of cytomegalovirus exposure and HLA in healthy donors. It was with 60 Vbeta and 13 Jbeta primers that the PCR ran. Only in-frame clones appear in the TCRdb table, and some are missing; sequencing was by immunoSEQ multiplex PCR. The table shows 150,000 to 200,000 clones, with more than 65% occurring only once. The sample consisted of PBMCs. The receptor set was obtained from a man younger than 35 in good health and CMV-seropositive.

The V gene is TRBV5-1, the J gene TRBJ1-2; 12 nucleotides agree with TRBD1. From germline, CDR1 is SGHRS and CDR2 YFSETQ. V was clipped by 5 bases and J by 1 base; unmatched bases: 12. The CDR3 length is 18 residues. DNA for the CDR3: TGCGCCAGCAGGCACACGAGGGGGACAGGGGGCGTTAACTATGGCTACACCTTC. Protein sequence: CASRHTRGTGGVNYGYTF.

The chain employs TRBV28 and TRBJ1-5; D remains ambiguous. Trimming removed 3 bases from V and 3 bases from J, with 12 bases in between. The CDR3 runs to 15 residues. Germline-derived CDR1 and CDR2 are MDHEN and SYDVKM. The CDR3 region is CASSFTDRDNQPQHF. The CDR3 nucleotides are TGTGCCAGCAGTTTCACCGACCGGGACAATCAGCCCCAGCATTTT.

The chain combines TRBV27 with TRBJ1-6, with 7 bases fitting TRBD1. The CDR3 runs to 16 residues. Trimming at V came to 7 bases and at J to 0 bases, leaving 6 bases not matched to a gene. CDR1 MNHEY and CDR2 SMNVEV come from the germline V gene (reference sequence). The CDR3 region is CASTPDRSSYNSPLHF. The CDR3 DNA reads TGTGCCAGCACCCCGGACAGGTCCTCCTATAATTCACCCCTCCACTTT.

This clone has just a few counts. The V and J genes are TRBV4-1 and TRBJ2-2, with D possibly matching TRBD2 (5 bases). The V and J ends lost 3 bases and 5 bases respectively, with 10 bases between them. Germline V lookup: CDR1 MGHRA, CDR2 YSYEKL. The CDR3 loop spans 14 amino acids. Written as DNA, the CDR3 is TGCGCCAGCAGCCAGACTACAGAAACCGGGGAGCTGTTTTTT. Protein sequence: CASSQTTETGELFF.

The CDR3 DNA reads as TGTGCCAGCAGTCAAGGGACAGGGAACACTGAAGCTTTCTTT. Translating it yields CASSQGTGNTEAFF. This chain joins TRBV2 and TRBJ1-1, with 8 nucleotides matching TRBD1. The CDR3 length is 14 residues. CDR1 is SNHLY and CDR2 is FYNNEI in the germline V gene. V gave up 5 bases and J gave up 1 base; unmatched junction bases: 3.

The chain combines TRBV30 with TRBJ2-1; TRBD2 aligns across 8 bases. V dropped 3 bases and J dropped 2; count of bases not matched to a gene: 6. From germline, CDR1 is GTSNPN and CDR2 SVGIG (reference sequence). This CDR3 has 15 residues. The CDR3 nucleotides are TGTGCCTGGAGCCCCCAAGCGGGGGCCTACAATGAGCAGTTCTTC. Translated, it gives CAWSPQAGAYNEQFF. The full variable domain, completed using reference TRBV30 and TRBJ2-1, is SQTIHQWPATLVQPVGSPLSLECTVEGTSNPNLYWYRQAAGRGLQLLFYSVGIGQISSEVPQNLSASRPQDRQFILSSKKLLLSDSGFYLCAWSPQAGAYNEQFFGPGTRLTVL.

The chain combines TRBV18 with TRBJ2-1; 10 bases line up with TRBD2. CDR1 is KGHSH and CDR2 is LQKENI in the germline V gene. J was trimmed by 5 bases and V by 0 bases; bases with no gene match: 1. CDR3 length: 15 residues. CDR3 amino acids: CASSPPLAGDNEQFF. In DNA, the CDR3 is TGTGCCAGCTCACCACCCCTAGCGGGGGACAATGAGCAGTTCTTC.

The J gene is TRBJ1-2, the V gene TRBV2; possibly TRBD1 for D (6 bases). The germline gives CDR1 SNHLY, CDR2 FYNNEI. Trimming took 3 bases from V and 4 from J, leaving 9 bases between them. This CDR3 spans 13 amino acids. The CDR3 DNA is TGTGCCAGCAGTGAGGGGGCCGGCTATGGCTACACCTTC. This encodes CASSEGAGYGYTF.

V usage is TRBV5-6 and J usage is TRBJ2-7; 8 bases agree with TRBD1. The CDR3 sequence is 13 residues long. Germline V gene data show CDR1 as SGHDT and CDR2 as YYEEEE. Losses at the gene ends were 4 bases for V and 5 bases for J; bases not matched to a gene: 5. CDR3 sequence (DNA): TGTGCCAGCAGCCACGGACAGGGCGACGAGCAGTACGTC. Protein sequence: CASSHGQGDEQYV.

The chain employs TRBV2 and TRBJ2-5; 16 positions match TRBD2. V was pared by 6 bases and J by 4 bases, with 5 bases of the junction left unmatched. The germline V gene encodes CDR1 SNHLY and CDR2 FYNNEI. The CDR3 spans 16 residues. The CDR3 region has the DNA TGTGCCAGCAGCGCGGGGACTAGCGGGAGGGCAGAGACCCAGTACTTC. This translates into CASSAGTSGRAETQYF.